This TCR beta chain was identified in a study of post-analysis software for immune sequencing data. At the level of the study: The disease courses spanned relapsing-remitting, secondary progressive and progressive-relapsing forms of multiple sclerosis. Study-level points and caveats: In patients, TRBV5-6, TRBV5-1 and TRBV20-1 belonged to five TRBV segments found more frequently than in controls. F measure clustering grouped samples strongly by preparation batch.

Each TCR beta cDNA library carried unique molecular identifiers. Starting from roughly 1 to 10 million T cells, the study yielded 460,000 or so cDNA molecules. One entry per CDR3 protein results from TCRdb running MiXCR on the PCR reads. The data hold more than 500,000 distinct CDR3 sequences, with around a third observed a single time. The CDR3 contains 16 residues. With 3 bases clipped from V and 3 bases from J, the junction kept 10 bases outside the gene matches. The germline CDR1 and CDR2 sequences are MDHEN and SYDVKM. There are a few counts of this clonotype. Its antigen is still unknown. The chain uses TRBV28 and TRBJ2-5, with 7 bases matching TRBD1. Sequences were obtained from blood. The origin of this receptor is a girl aged 2-17 years with multiple sclerosis. The DNA of the CDR3 is TGTGCCAGCAGTTTGAATCTACGTGACAGGGAAGAGACCCAGTACTTC. This translates into CASSLNLRDREETQYF.